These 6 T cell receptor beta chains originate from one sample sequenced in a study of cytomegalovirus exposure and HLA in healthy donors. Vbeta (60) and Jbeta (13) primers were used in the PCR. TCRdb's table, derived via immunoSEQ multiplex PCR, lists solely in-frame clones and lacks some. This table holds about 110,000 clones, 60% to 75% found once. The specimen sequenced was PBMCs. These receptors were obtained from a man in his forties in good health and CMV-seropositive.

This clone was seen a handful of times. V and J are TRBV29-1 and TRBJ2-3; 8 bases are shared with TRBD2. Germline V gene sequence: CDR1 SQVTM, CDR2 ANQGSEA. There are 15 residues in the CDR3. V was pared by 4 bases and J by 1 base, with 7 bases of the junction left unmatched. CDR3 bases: TGCAGCGTTGGGAAGCGGGAGAAGGGCACAGATACGCAGTATTTT. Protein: CSVGKREKGTDTQYF.

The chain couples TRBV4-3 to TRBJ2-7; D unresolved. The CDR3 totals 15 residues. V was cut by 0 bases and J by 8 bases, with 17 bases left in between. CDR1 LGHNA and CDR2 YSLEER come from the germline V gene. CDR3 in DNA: TGCGCCAGCAGCCAAGAGTCAGGTGAACCGTACCAGCAGTACTTC. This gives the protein CASSQESGEPYQQYF.

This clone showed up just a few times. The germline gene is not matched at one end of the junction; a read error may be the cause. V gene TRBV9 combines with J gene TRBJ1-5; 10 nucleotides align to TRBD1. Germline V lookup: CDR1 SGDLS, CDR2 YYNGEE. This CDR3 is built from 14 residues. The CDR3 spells CASSGGQGNRPQHF. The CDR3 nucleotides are TGTGCCAGCAGCGGGGGACAGGGGAATCGGCCCCAGCATTTT.

DNA for the CDR3: TGTGCCAGCAGTGGGAGACAGGGGGCCGGTGGCTACACCTTC. Translation: CASSGRQGAGGYTF. The chain carries TRBV6-5 and TRBJ1-2; TRBD1 aligns across 10 bases. The CDR3 sequence is 14 residues long. J lost 7 bases, V lost 5 bases, and 7 bases had no gene match. Germline CDR1 is MNHEY and CDR2 is SVGAGI.

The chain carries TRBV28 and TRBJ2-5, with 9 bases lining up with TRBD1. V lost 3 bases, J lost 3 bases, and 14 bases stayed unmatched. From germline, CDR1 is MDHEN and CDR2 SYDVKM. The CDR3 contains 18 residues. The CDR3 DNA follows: TGTGCCAGCAGTTTGGGGGACAGGGTTGGGGGGGCAGAAGAGACCCAGTACTTC. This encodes CASSLGDRVGGAEETQYF. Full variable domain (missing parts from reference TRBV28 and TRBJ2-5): DVKVTQSSRYLVKRTGEKVFLECVQDMDHENMFWYRQDPGLGLRLIYFSYDVKMKEKGDIPEGYSVSREKKERFSLILESASTNQTSMYLCASSLGDRVGGAEETQYFGPGTRLLVL.

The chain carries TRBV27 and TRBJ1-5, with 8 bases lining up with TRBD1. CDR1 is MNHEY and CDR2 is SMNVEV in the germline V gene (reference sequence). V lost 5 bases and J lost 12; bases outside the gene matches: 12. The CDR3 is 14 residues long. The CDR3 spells CASSLRTGYFDQHF. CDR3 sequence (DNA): TGTGCCAGCAGTCTGAGGACAGGGTATTTTGACCAGCATTTT.